The rows below give T cell receptor beta chains drawn from one sample of a study of blood T cell repertoires in COVID-19. TCRdb keeps only in-frame clones here, not all; method: immunoSEQ multiplex PCR. The sample includes about 190,000 clones, around 76% of them seen just once. The sequencing input was peripheral blood. The receptor set was obtained from a woman aged 60-75 years with COVID-19, enrolled during active disease. The CDR3 runs from the conserved cysteine through the conserved F or W.

15,TRBV4-3,CASSQEGAGGTEAFF
21,TRBV2,CASSDPEAGVGTDDYNSPLHF
15,TRBV2,CASSKTWTENTEAFF
15,TRBV19,CASTLTGETNSPLHF
13,TRBV19,CASSQQRNTEAFF
16,TRBV28,CASSFTSLTGSETQYF
16,TRBV28,CASSRGGGADSQPQHF
13,TRBV5-5,CASEDTNQETQYF
13,TRBV7-9,CASSPDTNYGYTF
12,TRBV12-3/TRBV12-4,CASSFKGQGAFF
13,TRBV6-1,CASSSYSRDEQYF
17,TRBV4-2,CASSQSSPDRGKNTIYF
13,TRBV25-1,CATTGAVYNEQFF
15,TRBV6-2/TRBV6-3,CASSYSQVPYEKLFF
12,TRBV5-1,CASSLTGSEQFF
14,TRBV5-4,CASSLGGGQETQYF
15,TRBV4-2,CASRGRAGTAETQYF
14,TRBV27,CASSRGQLNTEAFF
15,TRBV6-6,CASSYPGGRQETQYF
16,TRBV3-1/TRBV3-2,CASSQDLGPGGNTIYF
14,TRBV21-1,CASSELTGENEQFF
16,TRBV7-8,CASSPGLAGRTGELFF
14,TRBV4-1,CASSPREGAAGYTF
13,TRBV28,CASSFGGRYGYTF
13,TRBV6-1,CASSETGVYGYTF
14,TRBV6-5,CASSYSSGANVLTF
11,TRBV9,CASRQGDEQFF
12,TRBV10-2,CARIGGFDKLFF
15,TRBV10-3,CAINFGQGGTDTQYF